This T cell receptor beta chain was profiled in a study of blood T cell repertoires in COVID-19. In this sample, this clone turned up a few times. The V end lost 1 base, the J end lost 5 bases, and 11 bases lay between the germline ends. The CDR3 extends over 14 amino acids. Germline CDR1 LGHNA, CDR2 YNFKEQ. TCRdb's copy holds only in-frame clones and misses some; the assay was immunoSEQ multiplex PCR. The sample lists about 180,000 clones; around 80% were seen once. Sequenced input: PBMCs or T cells enriched from blood (not recorded which). The receptor comes from a woman in her forties or fifties who had recovered from COVID-19. This chain connects TRBV4-2 to TRBJ1-1; D might be TRBD1 (5 bases). In nucleotides, the CDR3 is TGTGCCAGCAGCCAAGTTCAGGGAGGGACTGAAGCTTTCTTT. The encoded protein is CASSQVQGGTEAFF.